This T cell receptor beta chain was sequenced for a study of blood T cells in healthy people across ages. Study-level findings and limits: The study lacked donor CMV status, which possibly confounded expanded clonotype changes.

The germline CDR1 and CDR2 sequences are DFQATT and SNEGSKA (reference sequence). This CDR3 has 13 amino acids. The V and J ends lost 5 bases and 3 bases respectively, with 8 bases between them. Primed by a sample-barcoded 5' primer and a J-beta primer mix, a second PCR proceeded for about 7 to 12 cycles. TCRdb used MiXCR to reprocess the 5' RACE reads, holding one entry per CDR3 protein. The table has 790,000 or so distinct CDR3 sequences, approximately 53% seen once. This clonotype was recorded a few times. Its antigen remains unidentified. Sequencing was done on a sample of blood. The clonotype was recovered from a man between 40 and 49 years old in good health. The genes are TRBV20-1 and TRBJ2-6, with D possibly TRBD2 on 5 matching bases. CDR3 region: CSALRDGANVLTF. CDR3 sequence (DNA): TGCAGTGCTCTGAGGGATGGGGCCAACGTCCTGACTTTC.